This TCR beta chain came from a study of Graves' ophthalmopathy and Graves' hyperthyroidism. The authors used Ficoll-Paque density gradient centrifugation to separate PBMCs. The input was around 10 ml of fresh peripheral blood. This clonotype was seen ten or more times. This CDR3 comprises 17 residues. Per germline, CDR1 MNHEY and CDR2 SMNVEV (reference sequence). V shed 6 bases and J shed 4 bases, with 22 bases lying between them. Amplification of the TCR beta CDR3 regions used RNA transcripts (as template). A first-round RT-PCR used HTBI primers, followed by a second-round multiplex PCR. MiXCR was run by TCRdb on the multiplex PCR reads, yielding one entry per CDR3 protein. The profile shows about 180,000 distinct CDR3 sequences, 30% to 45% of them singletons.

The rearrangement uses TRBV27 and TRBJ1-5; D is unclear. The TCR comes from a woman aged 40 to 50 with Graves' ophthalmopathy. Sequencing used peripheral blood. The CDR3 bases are TGTGCCAGCAGCACCCAGGTAGGGCTTCGAACGAATCAGCCCCAGCATTTT. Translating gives CASSTQVGLRTNQPQHF.